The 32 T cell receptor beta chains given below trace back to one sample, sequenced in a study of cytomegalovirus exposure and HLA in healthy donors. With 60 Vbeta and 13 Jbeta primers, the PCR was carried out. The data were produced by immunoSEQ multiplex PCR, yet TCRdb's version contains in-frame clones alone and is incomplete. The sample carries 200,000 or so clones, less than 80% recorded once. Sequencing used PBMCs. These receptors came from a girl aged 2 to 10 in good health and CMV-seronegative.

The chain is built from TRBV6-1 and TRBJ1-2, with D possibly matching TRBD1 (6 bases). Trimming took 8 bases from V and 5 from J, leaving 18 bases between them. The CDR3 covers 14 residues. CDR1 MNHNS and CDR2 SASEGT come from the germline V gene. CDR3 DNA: TGTGCCAGCGGCCCTCCAGGACAGATTTATGGCTACACCTTC. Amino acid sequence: CASGPPGQIYGYTF.

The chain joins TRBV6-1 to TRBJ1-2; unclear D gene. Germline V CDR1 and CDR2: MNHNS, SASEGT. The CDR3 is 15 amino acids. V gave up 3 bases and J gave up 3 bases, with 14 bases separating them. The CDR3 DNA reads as TGTGCCAGCAGTGACCGCCGGGGAAACTACTATGGCTACACCTTC. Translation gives CASSDRRGNYYGYTF.

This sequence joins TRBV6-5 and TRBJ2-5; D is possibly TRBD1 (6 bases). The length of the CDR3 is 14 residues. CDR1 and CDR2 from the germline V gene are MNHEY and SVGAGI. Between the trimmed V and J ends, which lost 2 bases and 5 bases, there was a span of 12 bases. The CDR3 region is CASSYAGAGETQYF. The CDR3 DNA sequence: TGTGCCAGCAGTTACGCAGGGGCTGGGGAGACCCAGTACTTC.

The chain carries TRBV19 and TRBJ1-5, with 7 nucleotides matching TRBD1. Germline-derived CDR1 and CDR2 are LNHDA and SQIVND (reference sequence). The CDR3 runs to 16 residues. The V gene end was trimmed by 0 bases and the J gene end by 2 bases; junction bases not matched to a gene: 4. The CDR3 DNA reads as TGTGCCAGTAGTATAGAGGCCAGGGGGGGCAATCAGCCCCAGCATTTT. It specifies CASSIEARGGNQPQHF.

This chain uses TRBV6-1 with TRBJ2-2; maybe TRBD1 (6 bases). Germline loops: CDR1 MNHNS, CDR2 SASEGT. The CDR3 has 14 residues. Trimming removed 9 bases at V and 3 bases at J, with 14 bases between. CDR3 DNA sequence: TGTGCCAGTACCCAGGGGCGGGACACCGGGGAGCTGTTTTTT. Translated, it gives CASTQGRDTGELFF.

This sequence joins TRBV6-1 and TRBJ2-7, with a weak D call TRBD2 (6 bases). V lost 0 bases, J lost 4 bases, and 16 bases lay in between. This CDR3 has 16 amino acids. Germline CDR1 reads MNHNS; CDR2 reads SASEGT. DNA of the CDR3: TGTGCCAGCAGTGAAGCGGTGGGAGGCCTCATTTACGAGCAGTACTTC. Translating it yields CASSEAVGGLIYEQYF.

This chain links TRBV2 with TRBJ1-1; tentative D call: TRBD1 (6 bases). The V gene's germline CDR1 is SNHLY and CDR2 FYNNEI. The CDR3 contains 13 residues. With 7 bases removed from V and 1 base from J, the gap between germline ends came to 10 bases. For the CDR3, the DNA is TGTGCCAGCACTCTACAGGGGAACACTGAAGCTTTCTTT. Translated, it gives CASTLQGNTEAFF.

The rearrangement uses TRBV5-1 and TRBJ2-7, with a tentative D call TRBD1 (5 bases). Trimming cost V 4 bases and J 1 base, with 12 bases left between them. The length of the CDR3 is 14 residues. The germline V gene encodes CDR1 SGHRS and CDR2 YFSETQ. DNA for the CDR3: TGCGCCAGCAGCCCTGGGGCCCTATCCTACGAGCAGTACTTC. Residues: CASSPGALSYEQYF.

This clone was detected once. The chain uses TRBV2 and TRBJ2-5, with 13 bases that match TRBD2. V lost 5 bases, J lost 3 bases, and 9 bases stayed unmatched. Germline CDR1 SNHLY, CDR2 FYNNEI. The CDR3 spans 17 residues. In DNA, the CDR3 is TGTGCCAGCAGTTCTTGGACTAGCGGGGGCCAAAAAGAGACCCAGTACTTC. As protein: CASSSWTSGGQKETQYF.

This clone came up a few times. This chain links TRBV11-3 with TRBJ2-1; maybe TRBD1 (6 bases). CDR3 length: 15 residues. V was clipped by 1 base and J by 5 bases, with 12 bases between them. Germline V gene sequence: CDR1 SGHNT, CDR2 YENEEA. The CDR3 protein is CASSLGREGDNEQFF. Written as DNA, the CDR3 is TGTGCCAGCAGCTTAGGTCGTGAGGGGGACAATGAGCAGTTCTTC.

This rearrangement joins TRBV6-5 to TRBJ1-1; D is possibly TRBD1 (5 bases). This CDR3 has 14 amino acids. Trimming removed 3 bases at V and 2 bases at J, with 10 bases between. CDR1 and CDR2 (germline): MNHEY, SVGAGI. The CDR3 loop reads CASSYDSSNTEAFF. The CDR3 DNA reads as TGTGCCAGCAGTTATGACAGCAGTAACACTGAAGCTTTCTTT.

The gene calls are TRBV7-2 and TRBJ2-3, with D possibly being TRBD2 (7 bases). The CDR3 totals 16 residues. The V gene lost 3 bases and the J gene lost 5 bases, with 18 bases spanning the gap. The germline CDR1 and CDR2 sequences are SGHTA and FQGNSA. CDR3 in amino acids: CASSFFPWGGRDTQYF. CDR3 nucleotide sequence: TGTGCCAGCAGCTTTTTTCCCTGGGGGGGGCGAGATACGCAGTATTTT.

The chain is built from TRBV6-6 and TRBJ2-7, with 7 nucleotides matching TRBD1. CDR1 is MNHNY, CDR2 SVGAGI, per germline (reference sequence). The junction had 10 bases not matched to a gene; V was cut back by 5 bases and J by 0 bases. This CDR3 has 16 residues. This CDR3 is CASSRHRQGPSYEQYF. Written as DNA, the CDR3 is TGTGCCAGCAGTCGCCACCGACAGGGCCCCTCCTACGAGCAGTACTTC.

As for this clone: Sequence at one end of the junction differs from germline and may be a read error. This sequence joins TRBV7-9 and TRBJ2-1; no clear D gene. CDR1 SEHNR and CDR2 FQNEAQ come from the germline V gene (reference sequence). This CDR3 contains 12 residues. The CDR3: CSSSYSYNEQFF. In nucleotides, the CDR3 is TGTTCCAGCAGTTACTCCTACAATGAGCAGTTCTTC.

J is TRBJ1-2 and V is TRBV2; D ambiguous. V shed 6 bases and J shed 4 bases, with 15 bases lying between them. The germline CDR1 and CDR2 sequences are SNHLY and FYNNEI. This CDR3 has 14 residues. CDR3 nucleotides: TGTGCCAGCAGCGGACGCCGGGGAACCTATGGCTACACCTTC. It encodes CASSGRRGTYGYTF.

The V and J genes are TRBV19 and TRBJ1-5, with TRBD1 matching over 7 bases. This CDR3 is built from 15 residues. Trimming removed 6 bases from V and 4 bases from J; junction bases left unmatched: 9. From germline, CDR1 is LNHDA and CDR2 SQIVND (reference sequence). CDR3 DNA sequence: TGTGCCAGTAGGGTCGGGGGACAGATTAATCAGCCCCAGCATTTT. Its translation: CASRVGGQINQPQHF.

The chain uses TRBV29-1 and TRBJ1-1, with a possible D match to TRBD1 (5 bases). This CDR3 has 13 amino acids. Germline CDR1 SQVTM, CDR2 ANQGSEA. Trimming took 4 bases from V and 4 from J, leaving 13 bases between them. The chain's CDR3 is CSVVWGGITEAFF. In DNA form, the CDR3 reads TGCAGCGTTGTTTGGGGGGGAATCACTGAAGCTTTCTTT.

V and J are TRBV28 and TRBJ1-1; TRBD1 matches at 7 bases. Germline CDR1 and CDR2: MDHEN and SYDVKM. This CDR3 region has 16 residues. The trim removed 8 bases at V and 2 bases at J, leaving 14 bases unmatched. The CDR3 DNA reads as TGTGCCAGCTGCGTCTTGTGGGGGACAGTCAACACTGAAGCTTTCTTT. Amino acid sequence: CASCVLWGTVNTEAFF.

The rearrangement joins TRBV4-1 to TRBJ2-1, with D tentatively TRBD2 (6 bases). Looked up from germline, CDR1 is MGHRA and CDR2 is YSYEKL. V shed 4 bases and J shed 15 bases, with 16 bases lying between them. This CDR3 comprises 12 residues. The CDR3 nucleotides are TGCGCCAGCAGCCGCTCGGGACTGGATGTGTTCTTC. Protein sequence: CASSRSGLDVFF.

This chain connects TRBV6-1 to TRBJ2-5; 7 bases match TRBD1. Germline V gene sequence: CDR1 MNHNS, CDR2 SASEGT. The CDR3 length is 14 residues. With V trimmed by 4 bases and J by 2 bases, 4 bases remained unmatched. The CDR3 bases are TGTGCCAGCAGTGTTGGGACAGCACAAGAGACCCAGTACTTC. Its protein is CASSVGTAQETQYF.

The CDR3 bases are TGCGCCAGCCGGACAGGGAACGTGAACACTGAAGCTTTCTTT. It yields the protein CASRTGNVNTEAFF. The V call is TRBV5-1, the J call TRBJ1-1, with 8 bases identical to TRBD1. The CDR3 extends over 14 amino acids. With V trimmed by 7 bases and J by 0 bases, 5 bases remained unmatched. CDR1 and CDR2 (germline): SGHRS, YFSETQ.

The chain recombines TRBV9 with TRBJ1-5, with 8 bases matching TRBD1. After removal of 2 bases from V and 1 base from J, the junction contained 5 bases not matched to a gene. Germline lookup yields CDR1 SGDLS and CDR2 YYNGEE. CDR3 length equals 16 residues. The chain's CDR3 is CASSVGDRGSNQPQHF. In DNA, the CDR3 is TGTGCCAGCAGCGTCGGTGACAGGGGAAGCAATCAGCCCCAGCATTTT.

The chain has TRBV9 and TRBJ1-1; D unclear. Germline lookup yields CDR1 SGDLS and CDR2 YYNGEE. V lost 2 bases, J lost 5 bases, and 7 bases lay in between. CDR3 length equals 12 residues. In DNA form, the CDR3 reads TGTGCCAGCAGCGTCCCCAGGACTGAAGCTTTCTTT. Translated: CASSVPRTEAFF.

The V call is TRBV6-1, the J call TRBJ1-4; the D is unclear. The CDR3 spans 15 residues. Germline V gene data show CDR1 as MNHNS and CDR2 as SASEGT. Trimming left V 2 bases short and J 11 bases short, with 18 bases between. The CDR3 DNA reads TGTGCCAGCAGTGAATTGGGCCAGGTGGTCTGGAAACTGTTTTTT. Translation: CASSELGQVVWKLFF.

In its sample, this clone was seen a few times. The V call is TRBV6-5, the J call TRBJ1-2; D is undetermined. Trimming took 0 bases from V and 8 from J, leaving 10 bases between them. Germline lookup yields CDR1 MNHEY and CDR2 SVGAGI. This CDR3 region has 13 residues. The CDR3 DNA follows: TGTGCCAGCAGTTACTCTATGTTTTCGGGCTACACCTTC. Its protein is CASSYSMFSGYTF.

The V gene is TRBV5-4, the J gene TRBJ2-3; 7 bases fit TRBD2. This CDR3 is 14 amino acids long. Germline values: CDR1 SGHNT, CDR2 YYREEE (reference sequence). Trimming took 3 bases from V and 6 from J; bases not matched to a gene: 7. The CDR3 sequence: CASSWGLPGDTQYF. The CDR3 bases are TGTGCCAGCAGCTGGGGACTACCCGGCGATACGCAGTATTTT.

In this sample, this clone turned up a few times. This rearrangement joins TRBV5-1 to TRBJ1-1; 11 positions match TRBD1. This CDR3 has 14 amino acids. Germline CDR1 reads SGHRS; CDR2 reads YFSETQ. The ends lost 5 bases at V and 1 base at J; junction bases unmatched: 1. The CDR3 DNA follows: TGCGCCAGCAGGGACAGGGGGCAGAACACTGAAGCTTTCTTT. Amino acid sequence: CASRDRGQNTEAFF.

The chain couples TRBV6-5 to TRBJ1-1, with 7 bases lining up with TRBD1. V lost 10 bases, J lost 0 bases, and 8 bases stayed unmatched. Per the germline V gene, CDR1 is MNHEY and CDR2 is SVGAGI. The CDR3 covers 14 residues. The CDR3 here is CATAPGTVNTEAFF. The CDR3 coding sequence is TGTGCCACCGCCCCCGGGACAGTGAACACTGAAGCTTTCTTT.

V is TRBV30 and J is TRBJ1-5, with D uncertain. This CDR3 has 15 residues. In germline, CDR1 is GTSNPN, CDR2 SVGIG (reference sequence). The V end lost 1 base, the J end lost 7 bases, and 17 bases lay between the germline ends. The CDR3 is CAWSDEGGMNQPQHF. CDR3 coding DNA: TGTGCCTGGAGTGACGAGGGAGGGATGAACCAGCCCCAGCATTTT.

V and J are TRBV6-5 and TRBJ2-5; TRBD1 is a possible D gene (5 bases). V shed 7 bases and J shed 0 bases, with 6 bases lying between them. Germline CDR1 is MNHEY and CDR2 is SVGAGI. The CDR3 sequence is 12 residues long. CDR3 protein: CASNRYQETQYF. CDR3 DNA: TGTGCCAGCAACAGGTACCAAGAGACCCAGTACTTC.

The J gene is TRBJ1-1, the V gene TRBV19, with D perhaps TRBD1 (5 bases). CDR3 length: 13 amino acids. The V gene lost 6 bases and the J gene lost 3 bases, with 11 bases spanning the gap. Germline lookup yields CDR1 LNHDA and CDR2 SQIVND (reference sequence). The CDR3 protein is CASRQKGYTEAFF. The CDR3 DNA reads TGTGCCAGTAGACAGAAGGGGTACACTGAAGCTTTCTTT.

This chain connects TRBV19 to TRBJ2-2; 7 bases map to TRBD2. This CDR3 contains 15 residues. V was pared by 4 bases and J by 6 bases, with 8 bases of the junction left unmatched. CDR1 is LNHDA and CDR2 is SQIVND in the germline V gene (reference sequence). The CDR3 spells CASSTGSGRSGELFF. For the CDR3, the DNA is TGTGCCAGTAGTACTGGTAGCGGGCGTTCCGGGGAGCTGTTTTTT.